The sequence of this T cell receptor (beta chain) was determined in a study of blood T cell repertoires in COVID-19. The V and J ends lost 3 bases and 2 bases respectively, with 13 bases between them. Germline CDR1 and CDR2: LGHDT and YNNKEL (reference sequence). This CDR3 contains 15 residues. Per the authors' pipeline: Amplification from reference gene primers served as the basis for estimated nucleated cell counts. TCRdb's copy holds only in-frame clones and misses some; the assay was immunoSEQ multiplex PCR. Clone size and V and J calls were adopted from that table, with D and trimming inferred from the DNA. The sample has some 220,000 clones; around 80% are singletons.

The receptor comes from a man aged 50 or older with active or convalescent COVID-19. Input material: peripheral blood. The chain has TRBV3-1 (or the pseudogene TRBV3-2) and TRBJ2-5, with D tentatively TRBD2 (6 bases). CDR3 sequence reads: CASSHRYSGQETQYF. The CDR3 DNA is TGTGCCAGCAGCCACCGCTACAGCGGGCAAGAGACCCAGTACTTC.